Following are 19 T cell receptor beta chains from one sample sequenced in a study of beta chain features in type 1 diabetes. The study's findings and limits: Researchers report that Type 1 diabetes patients had moderately but significantly shorter TCRB CDR3s across all four CD4+ subsets.

Their antigens remain unidentified. Reverse transcribing all isolated RNA meant expressed TCRB transcripts were sequenced. Profiled with immunoSEQ multiplex PCR; TCRdb holds only in-frame clones, not every one. The table records 100,000 to 150,000 clones, 15% to 20% of them present only once. Material: central memory CD4+ T cells from blood. The source of these receptors is a man between 18 and 29 years old with type 1 diabetes.

This clone was counted between two and nine times. The same CDR3 also results from other DNA sequences found in this sample. The chain links TRBV30 to TRBJ2-3; D is unresolved. The CDR3 consists of 11 residues. Trimming took off 2 bases at V and 6 bases at J, with 6 bases between the two ends. Germline CDR1 and CDR2: GTSNPN and SVGIG (reference sequence). The CDR3: CAWSRSDTQYF. The CDR3 coding sequence is TGTGCCTGGAGTCGTTCTGATACGCAGTATTTT.

The chain couples TRBV9 to TRBJ2-5, with 7 bases fitting TRBD1. Germline loops: CDR1 SGDLS, CDR2 YYNGEE. Losses at the gene ends were 2 bases for V and 4 bases for J; bases not matched to a gene: 2. This CDR3 has 13 amino acids. CDR3 DNA sequence: TGTGCCAGCAGCGTCTCAGGGGGAGAGACCCAGTACTTC. This encodes CASSVSGGETQYF. The variable domain in full, completed from reference TRBV9 and TRBJ2-5, reads DSGVTQTPKHLITATGQRVTLRCSPRSGDLSVYWYQQSLDQGLQFLIQYYNGEERAKGNILERFSAQQFPDLHSELNLSSLELGDSALYFCASSVSGGETQYFGPGTRLLVL.

The rearrangement uses TRBV2 and TRBJ2-1; 7 bases match TRBD2. The CDR3 totals 14 residues. V lost 6 bases, J lost 9 bases, and 11 bases stayed unmatched. The V gene's germline CDR1 is SNHLY and CDR2 FYNNEI. CDR3 nucleotide sequence: TGTGCCAGCAGACAAGAGCGGGGTTCCGGTGAGCAGTTCTTC. This encodes CASRQERGSGEQFF.

This clone was counted between two and nine times. The V and J genes are TRBV7-2 and TRBJ2-1; 9 nucleotides match TRBD2. Losses at the gene ends were 5 bases for V and 2 bases for J; bases not matched to a gene: 4. The CDR3 has 15 amino acids. Germline-derived CDR1 and CDR2 are SGHTA and FQGNSA. CDR3 in amino acids: CASSLSGGAYNEQFF. Here the CDR3 DNA reads TGTGCCAGCAGCCTTAGCGGGGGCGCCTACAATGAGCAGTTCTTC.

This clone turned up a few times. V usage is TRBV29-1 and J usage is TRBJ2-3; 10 bases map to TRBD2. The germline V gene has CDR1 SQVTM and CDR2 ANQGSEA. V shed 5 bases, J shed 4 bases, and the junction held 9 bases outside the gene matches. This CDR3 region has 15 residues. The chain's CDR3 is CSVQGEAGGPDTQYF. CDR3 in DNA: TGCAGCGTTCAAGGGGAAGCGGGAGGGCCAGATACGCAGTATTTT.

This clone showed up just a few times. This chain connects TRBV5-4 to TRBJ2-5, with 9 bases fitting TRBD1. CDR1 and CDR2 (germline): SGHNT, YYREEE (reference sequence). J was trimmed by 4 bases and V by 8 bases; bases with no gene match: 9. The CDR3 covers 14 residues. The CDR3 protein is CASTKQGAGETQYF. In nucleotides, the CDR3 is TGTGCCAGTACGAAACAGGGGGCAGGAGAGACCCAGTACTTC. The variable domain in full, with the rest retrieved from reference TRBV5-4 and TRBJ2-5, is ETGVTQSPTHLIKTRGQQVTLRCSSQSGHNTVSWYQQALGQGPQFIFQYYREEENGRGNFPPRFSGLQFPNYSSELNVNALELDDSALYLCASTKQGAGETQYFGPGTRLLVL.

The rearrangement joins TRBV25-1 to TRBJ1-6, with D possibly being TRBD1 (5 bases). This CDR3 region has 15 residues. Germline V lookup: CDR1 MGHDK, CDR2 SYGVNS. Trimming removed 1 base from V and 9 bases from J, with 13 bases in between. The CDR3 sequence is CASSELPSGGSPLHF. The CDR3 DNA sequence: TGTGCCAGCAGTGAATTGCCCTCCGGGGGTTCACCCCTCCACTTT.

This chain uses TRBV25-1 with TRBJ2-2, with D unresolved. Germline CDR1 and CDR2: MGHDK and SYGVNS. With 8 bases removed from V and 2 bases from J, the gap between germline ends came to 9 bases. The CDR3 consists of 13 residues. CDR3 DNA sequence: TGTGCCAGCGGAGACGGAAACACCGGGGAGCTGTTTTTT. This translates into CASGDGNTGELFF.

This clone was observed a few times. This chain joins TRBV7-9 and TRBJ2-6; 7 bases line up with TRBD1. The germline CDR1 and CDR2 sequences are SEHNR and FQNEAQ (reference sequence). Germline trimming cut 4 bases from V and 4 bases from J; bases unmatched to any gene: 10. The CDR3 covers 17 residues. The DNA for the CDR3 is TGTGCCAGCAGCTCCCAAAGAGGGGGCGGAGGGGCCAACGTCCTGACTTTC. Translation gives CASSSQRGGGGANVLTF.

The V gene is TRBV18, the J gene TRBJ2-5; 10 bases align to TRBD1. Near its end, the DNA agrees better with TRBJ2-7, so the J call may be wrong. The CDR3 loop spans 14 amino acids. Germline-derived CDR1 and CDR2 are KGHSH and LQKENI. The chain's CDR3 is CASSIAGQGSEQYF. The CDR3 region has the DNA TGTGCCAGCTCAATCGCGGGACAGGGGAGCGAGCAGTACTTC.

The rearrangement joins TRBV19 to TRBJ1-2; 7 positions agree with TRBD1. Germline values: CDR1 LNHDA, CDR2 SQIVND (reference sequence). The CDR3 is 14 residues long. Germline trimming cut 6 bases from V and 8 bases from J; bases unmatched to any gene: 12. This CDR3 reads CASSSRTGVAGYTF. The CDR3, as DNA: TGTGCCAGTAGCTCTCGGACAGGAGTGGCGGGCTACACCTTC.

The sample holds many counts of this clone. The chain has TRBV5-4 and TRBJ2-7, with TRBD1 as a possible D gene (5 bases). V lost 0 bases and J 2 bases, leaving 12 bases between the germline ends. The CDR3 runs to 15 residues. Germline CDR1 SGHNT, CDR2 YYREEE (reference sequence). This CDR3 reads CASSLGAATAYEQYF. Written as DNA, the CDR3 is TGTGCCAGCAGCTTGGGGGCAGCGACAGCCTACGAGCAGTACTTC.

The chain has TRBV28 and TRBJ1-1, with 9 bases aligning to TRBD1. Trimming at V came to 1 base and at J to 6 bases, leaving 6 bases not matched to a gene. The CDR3 spans 15 residues. Germline loops: CDR1 MDHEN, CDR2 SYDVKM. The CDR3 DNA follows: TGTGCCAGCAGTTTATCGACAGGGGGAAAGGCTGAAGCTTTCTTT. This translates into CASSLSTGGKAEAFF.

This chain links TRBV10-3 with TRBJ1-1; tentative D call: TRBD1 (6 bases). Germline loops: CDR1 ENHRY, CDR2 SYGVKD. Trimming pared 10 bases from V and 1 base from J, leaving 19 bases between. The CDR3 is made up of 15 amino acids. The CDR3 region is CATWDSNRENTEAFF. The CDR3 DNA reads as TGTGCCACCTGGGACTCTAACAGGGAGAACACTGAAGCTTTCTTT.

This clone was found a few times. The genes are TRBV5-6 and TRBJ2-5; no clear D gene. V lost 2 bases, J lost 3 bases, and 17 bases lay in between. The V gene's germline CDR1 is SGHDT and CDR2 YYEEEE. This CDR3 is built from 16 residues. CDR3: CASSLWLLRSEETQYF. CDR3 bases: TGTGCCAGCAGCTTATGGTTATTGCGTTCGGAAGAGACCCAGTACTTC.

This clone was recorded at least ten times. This rearrangement joins TRBV7-2 to TRBJ2-7; D remains ambiguous. Germline CDR1 reads SGHTA; CDR2 reads FQGNSA. Deletions cut 3 bases from V and 3 bases from J, with 9 bases between. The CDR3 runs to 13 residues. DNA for the CDR3: TGTGCCAGCAGCTTGATCGAGGACTACGAGCAGTACTTC. Its translation is CASSLIEDYEQYF.

This clone was picked up a small number of times. This rearrangement joins TRBV11-1 to TRBJ2-7; D unclear. Trimming took 2 bases from V and 3 from J, leaving 11 bases between them. The CDR3 loop spans 14 amino acids. Per the germline V gene, CDR1 is SGHAT and CDR2 is FQDESV (reference sequence). CDR3 in amino acids: CASSLSWADYEQYF. Written as DNA, the CDR3 is TGTGCCAGCAGCTTAAGCTGGGCAGACTACGAGCAGTACTTC. Full variable domain (remainder filled in from reference TRBV11-1 and TRBJ2-7): EAEVAQSPRYKITEKSQAVAFWCDPISGHATLYWYRQILGQGPELLVQFQDESVVDDSQLPKDRFSAERLKGVDSTLKIQPAELGDSAMYLCASSLSWADYEQYFGPGTRLTVT.

Details on this clone: Other DNA sequences of this sample code for an identical CDR3. The rearrangement uses TRBV9 and TRBJ1-5; D might be TRBD1 (5 bases). Trimming pared 0 bases from V and 2 bases from J, leaving 9 bases between. This CDR3 contains 15 residues. Germline CDR1 is SGDLS and CDR2 is YYNGEE. The CDR3 region is CASSVGTGGNQPQHF. CDR3 DNA: TGTGCCAGCAGCGTAGGGACGGGGGGCAATCAGCCCCAGCATTTT. Supplemented by reference TRBV9 and TRBJ1-5, the full variable domain reads DSGVTQTPKHLITATGQRVTLRCSPRSGDLSVYWYQQSLDQGLQFLIQYYNGEERAKGNILERFSAQQFPDLHSELNLSSLELGDSALYFCASSVGTGGNQPQHFGDGTRLSIL.

This clone was seen a handful of times. This likely traces to a read error, being one base from a far larger clone. The V call is TRBV30, the J call TRBJ2-3; possibly TRBD1 or TRBD2 for D (5 bases each). The CDR3 sequence is 11 residues long. CDR1 GTSNPN and CDR2 SVGIG come from the germline V gene (reference sequence). V gave up 5 bases and J gave up 6 bases, with 9 bases separating them. The CDR3 region has the DNA TGTGCCTGGTGCTGGGGGGATACGCAGTATTTT. Translation gives CAWCWGDTQYF. The full variable domain, its missing parts supplied by reference TRBV30 and TRBJ2-3, is SQTIHQWPATLVQPVGSPLSLECTVEGTSNPNLYWYRQAAGRGLQLLFYSVGIGQISSEVPQNLSASRPQDRQFILSSKKLLLSDSGFYLCAWCWGDTQYFGPGTRLTVL.